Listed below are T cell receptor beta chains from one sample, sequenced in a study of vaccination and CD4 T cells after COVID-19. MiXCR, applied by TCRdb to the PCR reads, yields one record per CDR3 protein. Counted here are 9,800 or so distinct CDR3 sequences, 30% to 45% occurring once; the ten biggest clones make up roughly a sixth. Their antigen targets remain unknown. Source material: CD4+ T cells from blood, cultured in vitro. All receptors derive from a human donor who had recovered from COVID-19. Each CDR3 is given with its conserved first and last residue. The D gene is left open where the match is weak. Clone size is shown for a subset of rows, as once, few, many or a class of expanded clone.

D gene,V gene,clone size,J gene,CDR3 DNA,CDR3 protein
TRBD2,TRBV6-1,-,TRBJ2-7,TGTGCCAGCAGTAACAGCGGGGGCGGGTACGAGCAGTACTTC,CASSNSGGGYEQYF
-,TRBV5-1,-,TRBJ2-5,TGCGCCAGCAGCTTGGACAGGGTACAAGAGACCCAGTACTTC,CASSLDRVQETQYF
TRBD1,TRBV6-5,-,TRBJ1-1,TGTGCCAGCAGTTTTTCCCTAACAGGGGGAAACATGAACTCTGAAGCTTTCTTT,CASSFSLTGGNMNSEAFF
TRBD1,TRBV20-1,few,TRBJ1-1,TGCAGTGCTAGTCAGGGGGGAGCCATGAACACTGAAGCTTTCTTT,CSASQGGAMNTEAFF
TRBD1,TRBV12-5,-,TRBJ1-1,TGTGCTAGTGGTTTGGCTAAACAGGGGGTGAAGACTGAAGCTTTCTTT,CASGLAKQGVKTEAFF
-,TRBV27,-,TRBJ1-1,TGTGCCAGCATTCGGGAAACTGAAGCTTTCTTT,CASIRETEAFF
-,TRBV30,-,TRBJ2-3,TGTGCCGGGTCCGGCCGGGGTAAGGATACGCAGTATTTT,CAGSGRGKDTQYF
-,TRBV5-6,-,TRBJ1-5,TGTGCCAGCAGCTTAAATGCGCAGCCCCAGCATTTT,CASSLNAQPQHF
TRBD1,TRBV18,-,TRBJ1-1,TGTGCCAGCTCAACGACAGGGGGCCACACTGAAGCTTTCTTT,CASSTTGGHTEAFF
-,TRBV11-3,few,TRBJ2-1,TGTGCCAGCAGCTTAGTGGCTGGCTCCTACAATGAGCAGTTCTTC,CASSLVAGSYNEQFF
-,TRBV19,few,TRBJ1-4,TGTGCCAGTAGTATAGGGTCCGGGAAACTGTTTTTT,CASSIGSGKLFF
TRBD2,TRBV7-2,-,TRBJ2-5,TGTGCCAGCAGCGCAGGGACTAGCGGGGGAAAGACCCAGTACTTC,CASSAGTSGGKTQYF
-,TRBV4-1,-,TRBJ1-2,TGCGCCAGCAGCCAAGAAATGGGTCCTAACTATGGCTACACCTTC,CASSQEMGPNYGYTF
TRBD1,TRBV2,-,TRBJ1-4,TGTGCCAGCAGTCCCCCACAGGGGGAGACTAATGAAAAACTGTTTTTT,CASSPPQGETNEKLFF
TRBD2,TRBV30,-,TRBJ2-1,TGTGCCTGGAGTTCCCTAGCGGGGGGGCCCGATGAGCAGTTCTTC,CAWSSLAGGPDEQFF
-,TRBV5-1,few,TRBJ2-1,TGCGCCAGCAGCTTGGCCGGGACGGACCCATACAATGAGCAGTTCTTC,CASSLAGTDPYNEQFF
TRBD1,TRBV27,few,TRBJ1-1,TGTGCCAGCAGTCCCCAGGGGACAGGGTTGGGGGCGAGGCGTGAAGCTTTCTTT,CASSPQGTGLGARREAFF
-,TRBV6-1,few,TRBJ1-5,TGTGCCAGCAGTGAGAGTCCTTGGAATCAGCCCCAGCATTTT,CASSESPWNQPQHF
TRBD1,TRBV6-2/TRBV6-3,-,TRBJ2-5,TGTGCCAGCAAACTCCCCAGGGGGCGGGAGACCCAGTACTTC,CASKLPRGRETQYF
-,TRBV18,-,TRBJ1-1,TGTGCCAGCTCACCACCGATTTTGGCAGGGATCGCTGAAGCTTTCTTT,CASSPPILAGIAEAFF
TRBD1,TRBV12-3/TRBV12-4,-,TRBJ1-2,TGTGCCAGCAGCCTAAAACAGGGGGTAAGCAATGGCTACACCTTC,CASSLKQGVSNGYTF
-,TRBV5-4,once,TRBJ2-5,TGTGCCAGCAGCTTGTTCTTCCCACTGAGCGGCCAAGAGACCCAGTACTTC,CASSLFFPLSGQETQYF
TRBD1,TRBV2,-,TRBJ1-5,TGTGCCAGCAGTCAGGGGGGAATAAGGAATCAGCCCCAGCATTTT,CASSQGGIRNQPQHF
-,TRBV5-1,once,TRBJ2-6,TGCGCCAGCAGCCTAGGGGGGACTGGGGCCAACGTCCTGACTTTC,CASSLGGTGANVLTF
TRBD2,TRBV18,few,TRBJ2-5,TGTGCCAGCTCACCCGGGGGGGCTCAAGAGACCCAGTACTTC,CASSPGGAQETQYF
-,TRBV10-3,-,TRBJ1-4,TGTGCCATCAGGGCGGGCAGCCCTAATGAAAAACTGTTTTTT,CAIRAGSPNEKLFF
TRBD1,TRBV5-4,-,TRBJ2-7,TGTGCCAGCAGCTGGAGGGCGGGACAGGGTTCCTACGAGCAGTACTTC,CASSWRAGQGSYEQYF
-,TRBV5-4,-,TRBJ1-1,TGTGCCAGCAGCTCTGGGGGGACTACGAACACTGAAGCTTTCTTT,CASSSGGTTNTEAFF
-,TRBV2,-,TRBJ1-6,TGTGCCAGCAGGGGACGTGCGAATTCACCCCTCCACTTT,CASRGRANSPLHF
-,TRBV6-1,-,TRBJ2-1,TGTGCCAGCAGAGCCCAGGCAAGCTCCTACAATGAGCAGTTCTTC,CASRAQASSYNEQFF
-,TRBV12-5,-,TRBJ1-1,TGTGCTAGTGGTTCCGTGGCACCTGAAGCTTTCTTT,CASGSVAPEAFF
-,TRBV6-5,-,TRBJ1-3,TGTGCCAGCAGTTACCGCCCGCCCGGCCAAAATGGAAACACCATATATTTT,CASSYRPPGQNGNTIYF
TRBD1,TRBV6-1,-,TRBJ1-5,TGTGCCAGCAGTCAGGACAGGGCGGGTAATCAGCCCCAGCATTTT,CASSQDRAGNQPQHF
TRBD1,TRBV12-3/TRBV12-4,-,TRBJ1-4,TGTGCCAGCAGTGATGTGGGCAGGGGGCCTGAAAAACTGTTTTTT,CASSDVGRGPEKLFF
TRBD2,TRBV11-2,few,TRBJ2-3,TGTGCCAGCAGCTTAGCCGGGCGGGGGGGCGTAGATACGCAGTATTTT,CASSLAGRGGVDTQYF
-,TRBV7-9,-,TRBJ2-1,TGTGCCAGCAGCCAATTATCCTCCCTAAGGCAGTTCTTC,CASSQLSSLRQFF
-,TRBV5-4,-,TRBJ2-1,TGTGCCAGCAGCCCGGTAGGGCCAATAAGGAATGAGCAGTTCTTC,CASSPVGPIRNEQFF
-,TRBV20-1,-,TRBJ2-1,TGCAGTGCTAGAGTGGGATTTTCAAGGGACAATGAGCAGTTCTTC,CSARVGFSRDNEQFF
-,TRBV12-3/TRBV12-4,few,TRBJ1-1,TGTGCCAGCAGTTTACGGGGGGGAAGCGCTGAAGCTTTCTTT,CASSLRGGSAEAFF
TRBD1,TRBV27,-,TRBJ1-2,TGTGCCAGCAGTCTTTCGGAGCACAGGGGAGGCTATGGCTACACCTTC,CASSLSEHRGGYGYTF
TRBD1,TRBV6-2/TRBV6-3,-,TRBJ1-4,TGTGCCAGCAGATCCCACAGGGGGCGCGATCTTGAACTGTTTTTT,CASRSHRGRDLELFF